Sequencing of this TCR beta chain was carried out in a study of T-cell memory formation after mild COVID-19. The overall study: Largely, TCR clusters stayed within a single donor. Study-wide points: The finding that pre-infection memory included some responding clones suggested that cross-reactive memory joined. Confirmation was lacking for SARS-CoV-2 specificity of second-wave clones that peaked on day 37.

As regards this clonotype: The antigen is unknown.

The CDR3 consists of 16 residues. V lost 3 bases, J lost 4 bases, and 11 bases stayed unmatched. Looked up from germline, CDR1 is LGHNA and CDR2 is YSLEER. TCRdb reanalysed the 5' RACE reads using MiXCR and keeps one entry per CDR3 protein. This sample has approximately 290,000 distinct CDR3 sequences, with more than 15% found just once. Sequencing input: PBMCs or a T cell subset sorted from them (not recorded which). This sequence was found in a man between 18 and 35 years old who had mild COVID-19 (a few samples of this study predate the infection). Cell type and time point are not known. The chain recombines TRBV4-3 with TRBJ1-2, with 7 bases that match TRBD1. CDR3 sequence reads: CASSQLLGQTLYGYTF. CDR3 bases: TGCGCCAGCAGCCAGCTGCTGGGACAGACCCTCTATGGCTACACCTTC.